This entry describes one T cell receptor (beta chain). Its specificity is unknown. Germline V lookup: CDR1 SQVTM, CDR2 ANQGSEA. This CDR3 spans 15 amino acids. V lost 4 bases and J 0 bases, leaving 15 bases between the germline ends. These data originate in a study of T cells in localized non-small cell lung cancer. The protocol was immunoSEQ multiplex PCR, while the TCRdb copy is restricted to in-frame clones and leaves out a portion. Among about 62,000 clones, about four fifths were seen once, and the ten largest hold around 4.6%. Findings and limits, study-wide: A median approximately 57 of the top 100 tumor clones appeared in adjacent lung. Of the tissues analyzed, uninvolved adjacent lung showed maximal T cell clonality, greater than tumor. An association was observed between higher blood T cell density and longer overall survival.

The sequenced sample was PBMCs, obtained before any cancer treatment. This chain links TRBV29-1 with TRBJ1-2; D possibly corresponds to TRBD1 (6 bases). The TCR sequence derives from a man aged 40 to 70 with stage II lung adenocarcinoma. For the CDR3, the DNA is TGCAGCGTTGGTTTTCGGGGGGCTTCTAACTATGGCTACACCTTC. Its translation: CSVGFRGASNYGYTF.